A selection of T cell receptor beta chains follows, all from one sample in a study of preoperative IRX-2 immunotherapy in early breast cancer. Clones were sequenced by immunoSEQ multiplex PCR, and TCRdb holds only the in-frame ones, with some missing. The sample contains approximately 38,000 clones, 82% of which appear only once. Sequenced here: lymph node tissue, sampled after IRX-2 immunotherapy. These TCRs come from a human donor with breast cancer. Both conserved end residues are part of each CDR3. Fields, in order: CDR3 length, J gene, clone size, V gene, D gene, CDR3 DNA, CDR3 protein. A D gene is named only where the DNA matches it firmly. The size entry is marked missing in some rows and otherwise reads once, few, many or a size class.

cdr3_length: 14; j_call: TRBJ1-2; clone_size: -; v_call: TRBV10-3; d_call: -; cdr3_nt: TGTGCCATCAGTGAGAAAGTGATGGAGGTCGGCTACACCTTC; cdr3_aa: CAISEKVMEVGYTF
cdr3_length: 15; j_call: TRBJ1-2; clone_size: -; v_call: TRBV6-8; d_call: TRBD1; cdr3_nt: TGTGCCAGCAGTGATCCGGGACAGGGGTTTTATGGCTACACCTTC; cdr3_aa: CASSDPGQGFYGYTF
cdr3_length: 15; j_call: TRBJ2-7; clone_size: few; v_call: TRBV19; d_call: TRBD2; cdr3_nt: TGTGCCAGTACCGGGGAAACAGCGGGAACCTACGAGCAGTACTTC; cdr3_aa: CASTGETAGTYEQYF
cdr3_length: 13; j_call: TRBJ1-5; clone_size: -; v_call: TRBV7-4; d_call: -; cdr3_nt: TGTGCCAGCAGCTTATCAGGGGTACAGCCCCAGCATTTT; cdr3_aa: CASSLSGVQPQHF
cdr3_length: 12; j_call: TRBJ1-2; clone_size: -; v_call: TRBV29-1; d_call: -; cdr3_nt: TGCAGCGTTGAAGGTCAGGGGAGAGGCTACACCTTC; cdr3_aa: CSVEGQGRGYTF
cdr3_length: 17; j_call: TRBJ1-6; clone_size: -; v_call: TRBV29-1; d_call: -; cdr3_nt: TGCAGCGTTGGTTTGCTTACAGGTTCGGTGATGAATTCACCCCTCCACTTT; cdr3_aa: CSVGLLTGSVMNSPLHF
cdr3_length: 12; j_call: TRBJ1-5; clone_size: -; v_call: TRBV6-8; d_call: -; cdr3_nt: TGTGCCAGCAGTGACCCGTATCAGCCCCAGCATTTT; cdr3_aa: CASSDPYQPQHF
cdr3_length: 15; j_call: TRBJ2-2; clone_size: few; v_call: TRBV6-8; d_call: -; cdr3_nt: TGTGCCAGCAACGCGGCCTTAATGAACACCGGGGAGCTGTTTTTT; cdr3_aa: CASNAALMNTGELFF
cdr3_length: 14; j_call: TRBJ2-7; clone_size: once; v_call: TRBV25-1; d_call: TRBD1; cdr3_nt: TGTGCCAGCAGTCTAGGACAGGGGATGGTCGAGCAGTACTTC; cdr3_aa: CASSLGQGMVEQYF
cdr3_length: 15; j_call: TRBJ2-7; clone_size: -; v_call: TRBV19; d_call: TRBD2; cdr3_nt: TGTGCCAGTAGTATTGGACTAGCGGGGGGTTCCGAGCAGTACTTC; cdr3_aa: CASSIGLAGGSEQYF
cdr3_length: 16; j_call: TRBJ2-1; clone_size: few; v_call: TRBV11-3; d_call: -; cdr3_nt: TGTGCCAGCAGCTTAGGGGGCGGGGTCTCCTACAATGAGCAGTTCTTC; cdr3_aa: CASSLGGGVSYNEQFF
cdr3_length: 14; j_call: TRBJ2-3; clone_size: -; v_call: TRBV29-1; d_call: TRBD2; cdr3_nt: TGCAGCGTTGAGGGGCGGGGGGAAACAGATACGCAGTATTTT; cdr3_aa: CSVEGRGETDTQYF
cdr3_length: 15; j_call: TRBJ2-1; clone_size: -; v_call: TRBV7-6; d_call: TRBD2; cdr3_nt: TGTGCCAGCAGCTCCGCTAGCGGGGGGGCCAATGAGCAGTTCTTC; cdr3_aa: CASSSASGGANEQFF
cdr3_length: 12; j_call: TRBJ1-2; clone_size: -; v_call: TRBV25-1; d_call: -; cdr3_nt: TGTGCCAGCAGGGGGGACCTCTATGGCTACACCTTC; cdr3_aa: CASRGDLYGYTF
cdr3_length: 14; j_call: TRBJ1-2; clone_size: -; v_call: TRBV6-8; d_call: -; cdr3_nt: TGTGCCAGCAGACCATCCAGGTATTCCAGTGGCTACACCTTC; cdr3_aa: CASRPSRYSSGYTF
cdr3_length: 17; j_call: TRBJ1-1; clone_size: -; v_call: TRBV6-8; d_call: TRBD1; cdr3_nt: TGTGCCAGCAGTTACTCGGTGACAGGGAGTTGGAACACTGAAGCTTTCTTT; cdr3_aa: CASSYSVTGSWNTEAFF
cdr3_length: 14; j_call: TRBJ1-1; clone_size: -; v_call: TRBV11-3; d_call: TRBD1; cdr3_nt: TGTGCCAGCAGCTTCCCGGACAGGCAGACTGAAGCTTTCTTT; cdr3_aa: CASSFPDRQTEAFF
cdr3_length: 18; j_call: TRBJ2-2; clone_size: -; v_call: TRBV11-3; d_call: TRBD1; cdr3_nt: TGTGCCAGCAGCTTACTAGACAGGGACAGGTCGTACACCGGGGAGCTGTTTTTT; cdr3_aa: CASSLLDRDRSYTGELFF
cdr3_length: 14; j_call: TRBJ1-3; clone_size: once; v_call: TRBV29-1; d_call: TRBD1; cdr3_nt: TGCAGCGTTGACGACAGGGGGGCTGGAAACACCATATATTTT; cdr3_aa: CSVDDRGAGNTIYF
cdr3_length: 15; j_call: TRBJ1-2; clone_size: -; v_call: TRBV19; d_call: -; cdr3_nt: TGTGCTGACCGCGAGGCCGCTCTCTTCGAAGGTGGCTACACCTTT; cdr3_aa: CADREAALFEGGYTF
cdr3_length: 15; j_call: TRBJ2-2; clone_size: -; v_call: TRBV29-1; d_call: TRBD1; cdr3_nt: TGCAGCGTAAGGACAGGGGGGCCTAACACCGGGGAGCTGTTTTTT; cdr3_aa: CSVRTGGPNTGELFF